This TCR beta chain was recorded in a study of cytomegalovirus exposure and HLA in healthy donors. Study observations and caveats: Among immune exposure information, only CMV serostatus was available. Certain indistinguishable V segments, among them TRBV6-2 and TRBV6-3, were excluded.

A word on this clone: Its antigen remains unknown.

V gave up 0 bases and J gave up 5 bases; unmatched junction bases: 6. Germline V gene data show CDR1 as SGHKS and CDR2 as YYEKEE (reference sequence). This CDR3 is 16 amino acids long. This PCR relied on a set of 60 Vbeta primers and 13 Jbeta primers. Original methodology: Later work found around 72 million unique TCR beta chains, with some 11 million shared. Clones were sequenced by immunoSEQ multiplex PCR, and TCRdb holds only the in-frame ones, with some missing. V and J calls and clone size are given by that table; D and trimming were obtained from the DNA. The sample includes some 150,000 clones, more than 60% of them seen just once.

The sequenced material came from PBMCs. The TCR was taken from a man aged 40-50 years in good health and CMV-seronegative. The chain combines TRBV5-5 with TRBJ1-4; 8 bases agree with TRBD1. CDR3 loop: CASSLGPGTGNEKLFF. The CDR3 DNA is TGTGCCAGCAGCTTGGGCCCCGGGACAGGAAATGAAAAACTGTTTTTT.